This record concerns one T cell receptor beta chain sequence. Its matching antigen is unknown. This sample is drawn from a study of cytomegalovirus exposure and HLA in healthy donors. Study results and limitations: It has been reported that TCR beta sequences accurately predicted the HLA-A and HLA-B alleles of most subjects.

This CDR3 region has 11 residues. In germline, CDR1 is SQVTM, CDR2 ANQGSEA. V lost 3 bases and J lost 4, with 6 bases in between. Both 60 Vbeta primers and 13 Jbeta primers went into the PCR. Produced via immunoSEQ multiplex PCR; TCRdb's table is partial and in-frame only. The table records 160,000 or so clones, roughly 82% of them present only once. The TCR originated in a middle-aged man in good health and CMV-seropositive. The rearrangement joins TRBV29-1 to TRBJ1-1; D gene uncertain. The specimen sequenced was PBMCs. CDR3 sequence: CSVDVFTEAFF. The CDR3 DNA sequence: TGCAGCGTTGACGTGTTCACTGAAGCTTTCTTT.